Each of the 5 T cell receptor beta chains below was sequenced from the same sample in a study of shared clonotypes between healthy human individuals. Generated by immunoSEQ multiplex PCR, the TCRdb table keeps only in-frame clones and is missing some. This table has about 2.5 million clones, roughly 90% appearing once. Input material: naive CD4+ T cells from PBMCs. Specified subset: CD45RA+ positively selected. The receptors shown here come from a man between 18 and 35 years old in good health. Some clones in this sample may be carry-over from other donors' samples.

The chain recombines TRBV5-4 with TRBJ2-2; 7 bases are a match to TRBD1. The CDR3 sequence is 16 residues long. Germline CDR1 and CDR2: SGHNT and YYREEE (reference sequence). The V gene end was trimmed by 2 bases and the J gene end by 4 bases; junction bases not matched to a gene: 8. CDR3 coding DNA: TGTGCCAGCAGCTTACCGCCGGGACAGACCACCGGGGAGCTGTTTTTT. Translation: CASSLPPGQTTGELFF.

The rearrangement joins TRBV15 to TRBJ2-7, with TRBD2 matching 10 bases. The CDR3 loop spans 15 amino acids. Germline CDR1 is LNHNV and CDR2 is YYDKDF (reference sequence). V shed 5 bases, J shed 2 bases, and the junction held 6 bases outside the gene matches. The CDR3 DNA is TGTGCCACCAGCGGGGGACTAGCGAAAGCCTACGAGCAGTACTTC. Its protein is CATSGGLAKAYEQYF.

The sample holds one count of this clone. This sequence joins TRBV6-5 and TRBJ2-5; D is uncertain. Trimming took off 5 bases at V and 2 bases at J, with 12 bases between the two ends. The CDR3 runs to 14 residues. Germline V gene lookup returns CDR1 MNHEY and CDR2 SVGAGI. DNA of the CDR3: TGTGCCAGCAGTACGCGCCCGGTGCAAGAGACCCAGTACTTC. It encodes CASSTRPVQETQYF.

V is TRBV18 and J is TRBJ1-5, with D hard to call. The V end was cut by 3 bases, the J end by 7 bases, with 13 bases between. CDR1 is KGHSH, CDR2 LQKENI, per germline. The CDR3 loop spans 14 amino acids. CDR3 DNA sequence: TGTGCCAGCTCACCGGACCTTGGAGGGCAGCCCCAGCATTTT. Amino acid sequence: CASSPDLGGQPQHF.

The V gene is TRBV5-1, the J gene TRBJ1-1; D possibly corresponds to TRBD1 (6 bases). V was clipped by 0 bases and J by 5 bases, with 11 bases between them. CDR3 size: 14 residues. Germline V gives CDR1 SGHRS, CDR2 YFSETQ. CDR3 amino acids: CASSLAGDWTEAFF. The CDR3 bases are TGCGCCAGCAGCTTGGCAGGGGATTGGACTGAAGCTTTCTTT.